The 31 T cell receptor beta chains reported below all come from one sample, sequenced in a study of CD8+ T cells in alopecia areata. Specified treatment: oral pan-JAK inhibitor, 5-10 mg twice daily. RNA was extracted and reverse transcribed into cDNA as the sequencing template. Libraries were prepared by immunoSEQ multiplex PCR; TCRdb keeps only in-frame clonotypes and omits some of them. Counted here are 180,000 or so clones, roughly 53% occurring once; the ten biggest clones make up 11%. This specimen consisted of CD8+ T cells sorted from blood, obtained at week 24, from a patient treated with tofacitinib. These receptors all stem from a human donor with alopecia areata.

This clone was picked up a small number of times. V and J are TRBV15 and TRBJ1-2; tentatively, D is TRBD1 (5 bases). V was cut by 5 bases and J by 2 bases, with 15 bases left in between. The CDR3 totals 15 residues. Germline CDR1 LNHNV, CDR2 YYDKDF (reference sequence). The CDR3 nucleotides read TGTGCCACCAGCGAAGGGGTTACACCAAACTATGGCTACACCTTC. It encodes CATSEGVTPNYGYTF.

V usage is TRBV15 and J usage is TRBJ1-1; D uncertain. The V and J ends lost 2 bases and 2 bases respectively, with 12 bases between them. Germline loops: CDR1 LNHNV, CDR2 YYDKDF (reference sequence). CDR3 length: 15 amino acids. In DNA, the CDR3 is TGTGCCACCAGCAGATTAACGGGCCCCAACACTGAAGCTTTCTTT. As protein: CATSRLTGPNTEAFF.

CDR3 DNA sequence: TGTGCCAGCGAACCAGGACAGGGACATGGCTACACCTTC. As protein: CASEPGQGHGYTF. This chain connects TRBV19 to TRBJ1-2; TRBD1 agrees at 8 bases. With V trimmed by 9 bases and J by 6 bases, 9 bases remained unmatched. Per the germline V gene, CDR1 is LNHDA and CDR2 is SQIVND (reference sequence). The CDR3 is made up of 13 amino acids.

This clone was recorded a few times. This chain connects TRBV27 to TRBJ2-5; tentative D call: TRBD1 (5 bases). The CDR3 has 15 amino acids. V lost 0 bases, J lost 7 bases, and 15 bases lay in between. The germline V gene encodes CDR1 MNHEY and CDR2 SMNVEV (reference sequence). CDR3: CASSLSIPGFGTQYF. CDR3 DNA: TGTGCCAGCAGTTTATCGATTCCAGGGTTTGGGACCCAGTACTTC.

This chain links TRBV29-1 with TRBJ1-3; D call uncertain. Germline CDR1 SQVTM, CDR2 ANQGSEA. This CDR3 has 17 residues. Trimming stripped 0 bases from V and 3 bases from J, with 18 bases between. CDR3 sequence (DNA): TGCAGCGTTGAAGATTGGCAGACCCCGGCGGGTGGAAACACCATATATTTT. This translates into CSVEDWQTPAGGNTIYF.

The CDR3 DNA reads as TGCAGCGTTTTGGGGGGTCAGAACACTGAAGCTTTCTTT. Translating gives CSVLGGQNTEAFF. J is TRBJ1-1 and V is TRBV29-1; tentatively, D is TRBD1 (5 bases). The V end lost 5 bases, the J end lost 1 base, and 11 bases lay between the germline ends. The CDR3 length is 13 residues. Germline CDR1 SQVTM, CDR2 ANQGSEA.

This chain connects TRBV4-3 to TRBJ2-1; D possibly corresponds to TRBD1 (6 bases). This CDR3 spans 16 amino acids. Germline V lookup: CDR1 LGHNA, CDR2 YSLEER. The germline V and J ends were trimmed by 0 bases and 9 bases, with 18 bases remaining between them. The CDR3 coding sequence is TGCGCCAGCAGCCAAGATTCTCGTGGGGGCCTTGCTGAGCAGTTCTTC. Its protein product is CASSQDSRGGLAEQFF.

DNA of the CDR3: TGCGCCAGCAGCCAAGATGGTGCTAGCGGGGGCCCAGGTACAGATACGCAGTATTTT. Translation gives CASSQDGASGGPGTDTQYF. The gene calls are TRBV4-3 and TRBJ2-3, with TRBD2 identical over 10 bases. V was pared by 0 bases and J by 3 bases, with 12 bases of the junction left unmatched. The CDR3 is made up of 19 amino acids. Germline V gives CDR1 LGHNA, CDR2 YSLEER.

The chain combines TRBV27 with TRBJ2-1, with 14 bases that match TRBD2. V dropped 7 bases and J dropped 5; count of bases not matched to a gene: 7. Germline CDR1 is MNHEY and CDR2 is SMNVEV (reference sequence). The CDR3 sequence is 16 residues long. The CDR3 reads CASKLLGLAGDNEQFF. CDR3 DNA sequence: TGTGCCAGCAAGCTATTGGGACTAGCGGGGGACAATGAGCAGTTCTTC.

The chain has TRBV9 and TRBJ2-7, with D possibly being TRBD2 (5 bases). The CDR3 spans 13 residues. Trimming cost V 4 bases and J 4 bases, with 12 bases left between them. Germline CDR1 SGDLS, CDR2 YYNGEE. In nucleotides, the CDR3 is TGTGCCAGCAGCTCGGGTGGCGGGTACGAGCAGTACTTC. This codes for CASSSGGGYEQYF.

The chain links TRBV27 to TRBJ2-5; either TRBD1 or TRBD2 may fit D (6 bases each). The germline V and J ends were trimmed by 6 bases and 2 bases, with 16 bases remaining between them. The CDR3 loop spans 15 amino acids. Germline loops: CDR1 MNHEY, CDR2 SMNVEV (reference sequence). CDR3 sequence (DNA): TGTGCCAGCAGGCTACAGGGAGGTAATCAAGAGACCCAGTACTTC. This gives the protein CASRLQGGNQETQYF.

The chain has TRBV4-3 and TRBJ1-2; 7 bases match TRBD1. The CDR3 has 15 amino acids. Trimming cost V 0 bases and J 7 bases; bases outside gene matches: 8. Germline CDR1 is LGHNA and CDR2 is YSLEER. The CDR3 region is CASSQERRGRSGYTF. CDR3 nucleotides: TGCGCCAGCAGCCAAGAAAGGAGGGGGCGGAGTGGCTACACCTTC.

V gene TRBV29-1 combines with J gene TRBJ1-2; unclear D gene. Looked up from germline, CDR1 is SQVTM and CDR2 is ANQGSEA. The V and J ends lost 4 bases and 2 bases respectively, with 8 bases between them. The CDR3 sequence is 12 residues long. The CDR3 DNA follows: TGCAGCGTTGTGACTTCAAACTATGGCTACACCTTC. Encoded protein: CSVVTSNYGYTF.

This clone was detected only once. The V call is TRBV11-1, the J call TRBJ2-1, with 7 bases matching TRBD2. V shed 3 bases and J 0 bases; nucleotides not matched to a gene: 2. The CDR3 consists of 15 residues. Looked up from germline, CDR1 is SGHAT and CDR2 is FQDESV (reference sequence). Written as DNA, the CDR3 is TGTGCCAGCAGCTTTACGGGGGGCTCCTACAATGAGCAGTTCTTC. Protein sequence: CASSFTGGSYNEQFF.

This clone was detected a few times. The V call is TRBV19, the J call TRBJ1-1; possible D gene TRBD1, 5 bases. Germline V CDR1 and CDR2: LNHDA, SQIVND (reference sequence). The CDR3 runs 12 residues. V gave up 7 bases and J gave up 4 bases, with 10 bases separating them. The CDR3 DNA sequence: TGTGCCAGTATCGGGGCGGTCACTGAAGCTTTCTTT. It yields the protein CASIGAVTEAFF.

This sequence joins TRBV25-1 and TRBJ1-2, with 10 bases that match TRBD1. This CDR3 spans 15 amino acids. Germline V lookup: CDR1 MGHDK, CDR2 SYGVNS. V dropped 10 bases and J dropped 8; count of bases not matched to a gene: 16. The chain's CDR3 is CATAAGTGEKWGYTF. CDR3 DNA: TGTGCCACCGCGGCAGGGACAGGGGAAAAATGGGGCTACACCTTC.

The CDR3 DNA reads as TGCAGCGTTGAACGGACACCGACTGACTTAAAATATGGCTACACCTTC. This encodes CSVERTPTDLKYGYTF. V is TRBV29-1 and J is TRBJ1-2, with a tentative D call TRBD1 (5 bases). The V gene lost 2 bases and the J gene lost 5 bases, with 21 bases spanning the gap. The germline gives CDR1 SQVTM, CDR2 ANQGSEA. The CDR3 is made up of 16 amino acids.

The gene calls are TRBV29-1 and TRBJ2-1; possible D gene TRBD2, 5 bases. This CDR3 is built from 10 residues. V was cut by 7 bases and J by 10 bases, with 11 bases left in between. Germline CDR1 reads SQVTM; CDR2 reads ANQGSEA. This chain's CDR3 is CSADRGEQFF. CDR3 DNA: TGCAGCGCCGACCGCGGGGAGCAGTTCTTC.

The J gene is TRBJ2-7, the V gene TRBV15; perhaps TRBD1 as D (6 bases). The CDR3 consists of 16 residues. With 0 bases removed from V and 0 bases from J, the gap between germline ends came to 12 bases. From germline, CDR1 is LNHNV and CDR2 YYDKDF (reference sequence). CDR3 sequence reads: CATSRDIRGFSYEQYF. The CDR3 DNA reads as TGTGCCACCAGCAGAGACATCAGGGGCTTCTCCTACGAGCAGTACTTC.

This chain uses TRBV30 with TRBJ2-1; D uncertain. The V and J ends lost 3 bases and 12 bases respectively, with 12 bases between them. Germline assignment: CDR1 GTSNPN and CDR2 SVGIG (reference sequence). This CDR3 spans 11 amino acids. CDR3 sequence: CAWSPGPGQFF. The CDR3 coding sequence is TGTGCCTGGAGCCCGGGCCCAGGGCAGTTCTTC.

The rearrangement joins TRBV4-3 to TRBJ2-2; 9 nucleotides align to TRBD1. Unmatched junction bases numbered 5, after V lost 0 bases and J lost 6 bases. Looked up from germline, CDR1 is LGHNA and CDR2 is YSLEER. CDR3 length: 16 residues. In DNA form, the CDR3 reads TGCGCCAGCAGCCAAGACGACAGGGGGTTCTCCGGGGAGCTGTTTTTT. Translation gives CASSQDDRGFSGELFF.

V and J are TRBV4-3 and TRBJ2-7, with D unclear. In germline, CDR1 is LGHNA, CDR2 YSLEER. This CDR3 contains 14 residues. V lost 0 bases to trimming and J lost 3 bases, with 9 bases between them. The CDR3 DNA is TGCGCCAGCAGCCAAGATCAGTTAGGCTACGAGCAGTACTTC. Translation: CASSQDQLGYEQYF.

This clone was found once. The chain's CDR3 is CASSLVGTGFYEQYF. The CDR3 region has the DNA TGTGCCAGCAGCTTAGTGGGGACAGGGTTCTACGAGCAGTACTTC. This chain connects TRBV7-2 to TRBJ2-7, with TRBD1 matching 9 bases. CDR3 length: 15 amino acids. Looked up from germline, CDR1 is SGHTA and CDR2 is FQGNSA. J lost 3 bases, V lost 1 base, and 4 bases had no gene match.

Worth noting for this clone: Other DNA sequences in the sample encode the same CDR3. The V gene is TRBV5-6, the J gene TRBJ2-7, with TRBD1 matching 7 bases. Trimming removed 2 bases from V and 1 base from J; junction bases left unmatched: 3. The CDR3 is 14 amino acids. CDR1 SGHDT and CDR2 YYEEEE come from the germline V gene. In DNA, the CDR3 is TGTGCCAGCAGCTTAGGGGGCGCGTCCTACGAGCAGTACTTC. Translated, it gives CASSLGGASYEQYF.

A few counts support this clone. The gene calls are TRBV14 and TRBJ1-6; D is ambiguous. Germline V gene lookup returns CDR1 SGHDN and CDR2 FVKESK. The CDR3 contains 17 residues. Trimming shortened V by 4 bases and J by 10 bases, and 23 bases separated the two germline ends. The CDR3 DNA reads TGTGCCAGCAGCCCTCTCGGTACCGGGGTTCGGATCTCACCCCTCCACTTT. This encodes CASSPLGTGVRISPLHF. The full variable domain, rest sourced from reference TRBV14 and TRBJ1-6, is EAGVTQFPSHSVIEKGQTVTLRCDPISGHDNLYWYRRVMGKEIKFLLHFVKESKQDESGMPNNRFLAERTGGTYSTLKVQPAELEDSGVYFCASSPLGTGVRISPLHFGNGTRLTVT.

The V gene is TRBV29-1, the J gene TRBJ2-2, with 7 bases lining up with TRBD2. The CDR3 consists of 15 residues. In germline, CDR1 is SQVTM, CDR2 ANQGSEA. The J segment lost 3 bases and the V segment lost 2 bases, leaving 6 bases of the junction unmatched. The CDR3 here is CSVERPGGDTGELFF. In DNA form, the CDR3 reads TGCAGCGTTGAAAGGCCGGGGGGAGACACCGGGGAGCTGTTTTTT.

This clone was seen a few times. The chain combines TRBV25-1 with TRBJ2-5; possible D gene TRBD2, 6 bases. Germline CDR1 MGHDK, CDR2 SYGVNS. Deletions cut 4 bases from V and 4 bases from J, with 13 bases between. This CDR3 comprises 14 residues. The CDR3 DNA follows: TGTGCCAGCAGTGCGCGGGCGGGGAGAGAGACCCAGTACTTC. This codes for CASSARAGRETQYF.

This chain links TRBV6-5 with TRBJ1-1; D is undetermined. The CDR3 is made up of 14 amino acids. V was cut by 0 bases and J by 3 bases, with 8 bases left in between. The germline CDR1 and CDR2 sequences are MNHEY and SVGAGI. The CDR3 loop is CASSYSVGDTEAFF. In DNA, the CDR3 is TGTGCCAGCAGTTACTCTGTAGGAGACACTGAAGCTTTCTTT.

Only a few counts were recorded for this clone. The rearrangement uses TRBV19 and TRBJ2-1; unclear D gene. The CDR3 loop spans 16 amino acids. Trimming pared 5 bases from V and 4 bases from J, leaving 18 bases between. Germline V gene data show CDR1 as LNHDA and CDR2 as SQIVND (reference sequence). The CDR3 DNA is TGTGCCAGTAGTCTGCAACCTATACCCCCATACAATGAGCAGTTCTTC. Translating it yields CASSLQPIPPYNEQFF. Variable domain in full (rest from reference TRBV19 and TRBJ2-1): DGGITQSPKYLFRKEGQNVTLSCEQNLNHDAMYWYRQDPGQGLRLIYYSQIVNDFQKGDIAEGYSVSREKKESFPLTVTSAQKNPTAFYLCASSLQPIPPYNEQFFGPGTRLTVL.

DNA of the CDR3: TGTGCCAGCAGGCCTGGGCAGGTGACCGGCTACACCTTC. This translates into CASRPGQVTGYTF. The V gene is TRBV6-5, the J gene TRBJ1-2; D gene ambiguous. Looked up from germline, CDR1 is MNHEY and CDR2 is SVGAGI. CDR3 length equals 13 residues. Trimming took off 6 bases at V and 8 bases at J, with 16 bases between the two ends.

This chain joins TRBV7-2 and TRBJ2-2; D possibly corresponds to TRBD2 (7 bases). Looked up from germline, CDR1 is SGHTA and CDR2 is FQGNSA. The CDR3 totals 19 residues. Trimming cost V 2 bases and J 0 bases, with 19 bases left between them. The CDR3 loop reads CASSLSGRGLFTNTGELFF. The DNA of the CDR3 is TGTGCCAGCAGCTTATCTGGCAGGGGACTATTCACGAACACCGGGGAGCTGTTTTTT.